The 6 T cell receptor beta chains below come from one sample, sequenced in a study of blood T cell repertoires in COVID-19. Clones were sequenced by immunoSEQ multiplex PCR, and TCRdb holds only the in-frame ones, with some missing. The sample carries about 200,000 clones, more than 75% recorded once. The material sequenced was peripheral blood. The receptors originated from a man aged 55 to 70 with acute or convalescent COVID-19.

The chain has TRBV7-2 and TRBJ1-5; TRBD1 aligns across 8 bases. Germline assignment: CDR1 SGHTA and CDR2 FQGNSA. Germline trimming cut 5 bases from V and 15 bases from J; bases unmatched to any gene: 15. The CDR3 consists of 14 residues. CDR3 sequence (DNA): TGTGCCAGCAGCCCCGGCCCCTCGGACAGGGAGGTGCATTTT. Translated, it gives CASSPGPSDREVHF. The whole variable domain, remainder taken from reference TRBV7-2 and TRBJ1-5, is GAGVSQSPSNKVTEKGKDVELRCDPISGHTALYWYRQSLGQGLEFLIYFQGNSAPDKSGLPSDRFSAERTGGSVSTLTIQRTQQEDSAVYLCASSPGPSDREVHFGDGTRLSIL.

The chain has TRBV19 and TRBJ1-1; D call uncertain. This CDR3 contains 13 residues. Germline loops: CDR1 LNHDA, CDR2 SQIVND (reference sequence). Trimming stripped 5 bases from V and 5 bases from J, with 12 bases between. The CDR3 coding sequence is TGTGCCAGTAGTTCACGGAAGCGGACTGAAGCTTTCTTT. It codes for CASSSRKRTEAFF.

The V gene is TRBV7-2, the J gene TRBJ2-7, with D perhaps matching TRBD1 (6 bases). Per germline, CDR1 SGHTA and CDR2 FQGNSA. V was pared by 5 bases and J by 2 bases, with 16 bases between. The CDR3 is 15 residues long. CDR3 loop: CASSEGQSPPYEQYF. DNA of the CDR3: TGTGCCAGCAGCGAAGGACAGTCCCCTCCCTACGAGCAGTACTTC.

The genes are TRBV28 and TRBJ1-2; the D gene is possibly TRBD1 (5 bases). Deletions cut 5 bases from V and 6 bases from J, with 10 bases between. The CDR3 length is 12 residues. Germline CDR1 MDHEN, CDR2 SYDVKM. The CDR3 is CASSLGVDGYTF. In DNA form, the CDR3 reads TGTGCCAGCAGTCTAGGGGTGGATGGCTACACCTTC.

The CDR3 here is CASSRTGGRNTEAFF. CDR3 nucleotide sequence: TGTGCCAGCAGTAGGACAGGGGGCCGGAACACTGAAGCTTTCTTT. The gene calls are TRBV6-5 and TRBJ1-1, with 11 bases matching TRBD1. This CDR3 is 15 amino acids long. CDR1 and CDR2 (germline): MNHEY, SVGAGI. V shed 5 bases, J shed 1 base, and the junction held 3 bases outside the gene matches.

CDR3 region: CASSLAGTTGNTIYF. The CDR3 DNA is TGTGCCAGCAGCTTGGCCGGGACTACTGGAAACACCATATATTTT. The genes are TRBV5-8 and TRBJ1-3, with D perhaps matching TRBD1 (5 bases). This CDR3 has 15 residues. With 0 bases removed from V and 2 bases from J, the gap between germline ends came to 9 bases. CDR1 is SGHTS and CDR2 is YDEGEE in the germline V gene.